These 30 T cell receptor beta chains were all obtained from the same sample, sequenced in a study of blood T cell repertoires in COVID-19. Assay: immunoSEQ multiplex PCR; the TCRdb copy retains only in-frame clones and omits some. This table has a few hundred thousand clones, 90% appearing once. The sequenced sample was peripheral blood. All receptors come from a woman in her sixties with COVID-19, enrolled during active disease.

This chain uses TRBV6-6 with TRBJ2-3; TRBD2 aligns across 14 bases. The CDR3 has 16 residues. The germline V gene has CDR1 MNHNY and CDR2 SVGAGI (reference sequence). J was trimmed by 4 bases and V by 6 bases; bases with no gene match: 6. This chain's CDR3 is CASSWTSGGSSDTQYF. The CDR3 region has the DNA TGTGCCAGCAGCTGGACTAGCGGGGGGTCCTCAGATACGCAGTATTTT.

The chain recombines TRBV25-1 with TRBJ1-2; no firm D call. V gave up 4 bases and J gave up 4 bases, with 19 bases separating them. The CDR3 sequence is 16 residues long. CDR1 is MGHDK and CDR2 is SYGVNS in the germline V gene. CDR3: CASSGRGRPGGYGYTF. The DNA of the CDR3 is TGTGCCAGCAGTGGCCGGGGTCGCCCAGGTGGCTATGGCTACACCTTC.

V and J are TRBV4-2 and TRBJ1-4, with D possibly TRBD1 on 5 matching bases. In germline, CDR1 is LGHNA, CDR2 YNFKEQ. V was cut by 0 bases and J by 8 bases, with 13 bases left in between. CDR3 size: 15 residues. CDR3 bases: TGTGCCAGCAGCCAAGATTCCGGGACTGGGGAAAAACTGTTTTTT. Residues: CASSQDSGTGEKLFF.

The chain uses TRBV18 and TRBJ2-3; no clear D gene. CDR1 and CDR2 (germline): KGHSH, LQKENI. The CDR3 consists of 12 residues. The V end lost 2 bases, the J end lost 5 bases, and 5 bases lay between the germline ends. For the CDR3, the DNA is TGTGCCAGCTCACCATCCCTAGATACGCAGTATTTT. Protein product: CASSPSLDTQYF.

This chain joins TRBV20-1 and TRBJ2-7; D is unclear. The V gene's germline CDR1 is DFQATT and CDR2 SNEGSKA (reference sequence). V lost 6 bases, J lost 3 bases, and 18 bases lay in between. This CDR3 has 14 residues. CDR3 amino acids: CSASQALGDYEQYF. The CDR3 bases are TGCAGTGCGAGTCAGGCCCTGGGTGACTACGAGCAGTACTTC.

The V call is TRBV19, the J call TRBJ1-1; a weak D match, TRBD1 (6 bases). Germline CDR1 and CDR2: LNHDA and SQIVND (reference sequence). V lost 5 bases to trimming and J lost 3 bases, with 16 bases between them. The CDR3 contains 15 residues. CDR3 protein: CASSRSAGVHTEAFF. The DNA of the CDR3 is TGTGCCAGTAGTCGGTCCGCAGGGGTTCACACTGAAGCTTTCTTT. The full variable domain, its missing parts supplied by reference TRBV19 and TRBJ1-1, is DGGITQSPKYLFRKEGQNVTLSCEQNLNHDAMYWYRQDPGQGLRLIYYSQIVNDFQKGDIAEGYSVSREKKESFPLTVTSAQKNPTAFYLCASSRSAGVHTEAFFGQGTRLTVV.

In this sample, this clone turned up once. J is TRBJ1-2 and V is TRBV4-2; a weak D match, TRBD1 (6 bases). The CDR3 covers 17 residues. V was pared by 0 bases and J by 1 base, with 15 bases between. CDR1 LGHNA and CDR2 YNFKEQ come from the germline V gene. The CDR3 loop is CASSQDQGTGLNYGYTF. DNA for the CDR3: TGTGCCAGCAGCCAAGATCAGGGGACCGGCCTTAACTATGGCTACACCTTC.

The V and J genes are TRBV7-3 and TRBJ1-6; D not certain. Germline loops: CDR1 SGHTA, CDR2 FQGTGA. There are 16 residues in the CDR3. The V gene lost 1 base and the J gene lost 5 bases, with 12 bases spanning the gap. CDR3 amino acids: CASSLRGGGNNSPLHF. The CDR3 DNA sequence: TGTGCCAGCAGCTTAAGAGGCGGAGGGAATAATTCACCCCTCCACTTT. Based on the CDR3 plus reference TRBV7-3 and TRBJ1-6, the full variable domain is GAGVSQTPSNKVTEKGKYVELRCDPISGHTALYWYRQSLGQGPEFLIYFQGTGAADDSGLPNDRFFAVRPEGSVSTLKIQRTERGDSAVYLCASSLRGGGNNSPLHFGNGTRLTVT.

The chain combines TRBV5-1 with TRBJ2-5; 8 bases agree with TRBD1. The CDR3 consists of 12 residues. J gave up 5 bases and V 7 bases, and 4 bases lay outside the gene matches. Per the germline V gene, CDR1 is SGHRS and CDR2 is YFSETQ. CDR3: CASGQGTETQYF. The CDR3 nucleotides are TGCGCCAGCGGACAGGGTACGGAGACCCAGTACTTC. Complete variable domain (other parts from reference TRBV5-1 and TRBJ2-5): KAGVTQTPRYLIKTRGQQVTLSCSPISGHRSVSWYQQTPGQGLQFLFEYFSETQRNKGNFPGRFSGRQFSNSRSEMNVSTLELGDSALYLCASGQGTETQYFGPGTRLLVL.

This clone showed up just once. The gene calls are TRBV5-4 and TRBJ1-2; D is unresolved. The CDR3 contains 14 residues. Trimming removed 2 bases at V and 4 bases at J, with 12 bases between. The germline gives CDR1 SGHNT, CDR2 YYREEE (reference sequence). CDR3 in amino acids: CASSFLAEFYGYTF. The DNA of the CDR3 is TGTGCCAGCAGCTTCCTGGCAGAATTCTATGGCTACACCTTC.

J is TRBJ2-3 and V is TRBV5-1; possible D gene TRBD1, 5 bases. CDR1 is SGHRS, CDR2 YFSETQ, per germline. The CDR3 runs 17 residues. Trimming pared 0 bases from V and 3 bases from J, leaving 17 bases between. DNA of the CDR3: TGCGCCAGCAGCTTGGGGGGCGGCTCAAGTAGAACAGATACGCAGTATTTT. It translates to CASSLGGGSSRTDTQYF.

Points on this clone: The sample contains more than one DNA sequence encoding this CDR3. The J gene is TRBJ1-5, the V gene TRBV19; 8 positions agree with TRBD1. Germline lookup yields CDR1 LNHDA and CDR2 SQIVND (reference sequence). Trimming at V came to 6 bases and at J to 2 bases, leaving 3 bases not matched to a gene. This CDR3 has 14 amino acids. CDR3 sequence (DNA): TGTGCCAGTAGCCCGACAGGGGGCAATCAGCCCCAGCATTTT. Translated, it gives CASSPTGGNQPQHF.

This clone was counted once. The rearrangement uses TRBV9 and TRBJ1-2; tentatively, D is TRBD1 (6 bases). The CDR3 covers 15 residues. With 2 bases removed from V and 2 bases from J, the gap between germline ends came to 13 bases. CDR1 SGDLS and CDR2 YYNGEE come from the germline V gene. CDR3 nucleotides: TGTGCCAGCAGCGTTCAGGGGAATGCCAACTATGGCTACACCTTC. This sequence encodes CASSVQGNANYGYTF.

To note about this clone: The same CDR3 is also encoded by other DNA sequences in this sample. The rearrangement joins TRBV19 to TRBJ1-1; weak D call: TRBD1 (5 bases). Germline CDR1 and CDR2: LNHDA and SQIVND (reference sequence). The CDR3 consists of 15 residues. Trimming pared 1 base from V and 1 base from J, leaving 10 bases between. The CDR3 loop is CASSIVLGQNTEAFF. CDR3 bases: TGTGCCAGTAGTATAGTTCTGGGGCAGAACACTGAAGCTTTCTTT.

This clone came up once. This sample includes further DNA sequences coding for the same CDR3. This CDR3 is CASSLGGTSTDTQYF. The CDR3 bases are TGTGCCAGCAGCTTGGGAGGGACCAGCACAGATACGCAGTATTTT. The J gene is TRBJ2-3, the V gene TRBV7-2, with TRBD2 matching over 7 bases. Germline CDR1 reads SGHTA; CDR2 reads FQGNSA. Unmatched junction bases numbered 3, after V lost 3 bases and J lost 0 bases. The CDR3 has 15 residues.

The genes are TRBV5-4 and TRBJ2-3; D may be TRBD2 (5 bases). The CDR3 is made up of 16 amino acids. The ends were cut back, 0 bases at V and 1 base at J, with 12 bases in the middle. Germline V lookup: CDR1 SGHNT, CDR2 YYREEE (reference sequence). The CDR3 DNA reads as TGTGCCAGCAGCTTGGCCAATTTGCGGGGCACAGATACGCAGTATTTT. It specifies CASSLANLRGTDTQYF.

The chain carries TRBV4-1 and TRBJ1-1, with 8 bases that match TRBD1. The CDR3 has 15 amino acids. The trim removed 5 bases at V and 2 bases at J, leaving 7 bases unmatched. In germline, CDR1 is MGHRA, CDR2 YSYEKL. The CDR3 spells CASSTRTGNNTEAFF. In DNA form, the CDR3 reads TGCGCCAGCAGCACCCGGACAGGGAATAACACTGAAGCTTTCTTT.

The gene calls are TRBV3-1 (or the pseudogene TRBV3-2) and TRBJ2-1; D is perhaps TRBD2 (5 bases). Germline V gives CDR1 LGHDT, CDR2 YNNKEL (reference sequence). The CDR3 runs 15 residues. The V end was cut by 2 bases, the J end by 4 bases, with 12 bases between. The CDR3 is CASSQRSKRYNEQFF. DNA for the CDR3: TGTGCCAGCAGCCAAAGATCCAAGCGGTACAATGAGCAGTTCTTC.

The chain joins TRBV5-6 to TRBJ2-7; D unclear. From germline, CDR1 is SGHDT and CDR2 YYEEEE. Trimming pared 0 bases from V and 6 bases from J, leaving 16 bases between. The CDR3 totals 15 residues. The CDR3 is CASSLGTIRFGEQYF. The DNA for the CDR3 is TGTGCCAGCAGCTTGGGAACTATCCGTTTCGGCGAGCAGTACTTC. Complete variable domain (other parts from reference TRBV5-6 and TRBJ2-7): DAGVTQSPTHLIKTRGQQVTLRCSPKSGHDTVSWYQQALGQGPQFIFQYYEEEERQRGNFPDRFSGHQFPNYSSELNVNALLLGDSALYLCASSLGTIRFGEQYFGPGTRLTVT.

V and J are TRBV4-1 and TRBJ2-5; 7 bases agree with TRBD2. V shed 4 bases, J shed 5 bases, and the junction held 19 bases outside the gene matches. This CDR3 is 18 amino acids long. In germline, CDR1 is MGHRA, CDR2 YSYEKL. As DNA, the CDR3 is TGCGCCAGCAGCCTCGGCCGGGCTAGCGGATCCTCACGGGAGACCCAGTACTTC. As protein: CASSLGRASGSSRETQYF.

This clone occurred once. J is TRBJ1-6 and V is TRBV7-8, with D perhaps TRBD1 (6 bases). CDR1 is SGHVS and CDR2 is FQNEAQ in the germline V gene. This CDR3 contains 14 residues. V was shortened by 5 bases and J by 9 bases, with 14 bases between the two germline ends. The chain's CDR3 is CASSIGQKVSPLHF. The CDR3 DNA reads as TGTGCCAGCAGCATCGGACAGAAGGTTTCACCCCTCCACTTT. Full variable domain (outside the CDR3, taken from reference TRBV7-8 and TRBJ1-6): GAGVSQSPRYKVAKRGQDVALRCDPISGHVSLFWYQQALGQGPEFLTYFQNEAQLDKSGLPSDRFFAERPEGSVSTLKIQRTQQEDSAVYLCASSIGQKVSPLHFGNGTRLTVT.

The V gene is TRBV20-1, the J gene TRBJ1-4; D uncertain. V lost 3 bases, J lost 8 bases, and 16 bases lay in between. CDR1 is DFQATT and CDR2 is SNEGSKA in the germline V gene (reference sequence). The CDR3 totals 14 residues. CDR3 residues: CSASSPGRGEKLFF. The CDR3 nucleotides read TGCAGTGCTAGTTCGCCAGGCCGAGGGGAAAAACTGTTTTTT.

This clone turned up a few times. The chain recombines TRBV15 with TRBJ2-1, with TRBD2 as a possible D gene (6 bases). The CDR3 covers 14 residues. CDR1 is LNHNV and CDR2 is YYDKDF in the germline V gene (reference sequence). The V end was cut by 6 bases, the J end by 9 bases, with 18 bases between. The CDR3 DNA reads TGTGCCACCAGGGGAGGCCTAGCGCCGGGTGAGCAGTTCTTC. As protein: CATRGGLAPGEQFF.

This sequence joins TRBV6-2 or TRBV6-3 and TRBJ1-6; 11 bases fit TRBD1. V gave up 2 bases and J gave up 14 bases; unmatched junction bases: 8. From germline, CDR1 is MNHEY and CDR2 SVGEGT. The CDR3 length is 15 residues. Here the CDR3 reads CASSYRGTGGSTLHF. The DNA of the CDR3 is TGTGCCAGCAGTTACCGTGGGACAGGGGGGTCCACCCTCCACTTT.

The chain is built from TRBV5-6 and TRBJ2-1; 7 bases map to TRBD1. V trimming: 4 bases; J trimming: 5 bases; junction bases outside the gene matches: 9. The CDR3 is made up of 15 amino acids. The germline CDR1 and CDR2 sequences are SGHDT and YYEEEE. The CDR3 sequence is CASSPTGTVNNEQFF. In DNA, the CDR3 is TGTGCCAGCAGCCCTACCGGGACAGTTAACAATGAGCAGTTCTTC.

The gene calls are TRBV9 and TRBJ2-2; weak D call: TRBD1 (5 bases). CDR3 length equals 15 residues. V dropped 4 bases and J dropped 2 bases, with 12 bases sitting between them. CDR1 SGDLS and CDR2 YYNGEE come from the germline V gene. The CDR3 loop is CASSIRQKNTGELFF. The CDR3 bases are TGTGCCAGCAGCATCCGACAGAAAAACACCGGGGAGCTGTTTTTT.

CDR3 residues: CASSPQTGGRNTIYF. The CDR3 DNA is TGTGCCAGCAGCCCCCAGACAGGGGGTAGAAACACCATATATTTT. The V gene is TRBV6-5, the J gene TRBJ1-3, with TRBD1 matching over 9 bases. This CDR3 region has 15 residues. Germline V lookup: CDR1 MNHEY, CDR2 SVGAGI. The V and J ends lost 6 bases and 5 bases, in that order; junction bases with no gene match: 8.

The J gene is TRBJ1-5, the V gene TRBV6-5; 7 bases map to TRBD1. Trimming removed 6 bases from V and 3 bases from J; junction bases left unmatched: 8. The CDR3 has 15 amino acids. Per germline, CDR1 MNHEY and CDR2 SVGAGI. This CDR3 is CASRPLGTDNQPQHF. The CDR3 region has the DNA TGTGCCAGCAGACCTCTCGGGACAGACAATCAGCCCCAGCATTTT.

V usage is TRBV5-1 and J usage is TRBJ1-1; 9 bases match TRBD1. The length of the CDR3 is 13 residues. Per the germline V gene, CDR1 is SGHRS and CDR2 is YFSETQ. The junction had 4 bases not matched to a gene; V was cut back by 5 bases and J by 5 bases. CDR3 nucleotide sequence: TGCGCCAGCAGACAGGGGGCAGGGACTGAAGCTTTCTTT. Protein: CASRQGAGTEAFF.

The J gene is TRBJ1-1, the V gene TRBV4-1; TRBD1 matches at 7 bases. The CDR3 has 14 residues. CDR1 is MGHRA and CDR2 is YSYEKL in the germline V gene. The J segment lost 7 bases and the V segment lost 0 bases, leaving 5 bases of the junction unmatched. The CDR3 DNA reads TGCGCCAGCAGCCAAGATGTAGGGGACAGTGAAGCTTTCTTT. This codes for CASSQDVGDSEAFF.